The T cell receptor (beta chain) described here comes from a study of T-cell memory formation after mild COVID-19. The wider study: Across donors, TCR clusters were largely donor specific. Overall study results and limits: Clones contracting over day 15 to 85 were CD4/CD8 balanced, with later expanders leaning CD4+. Contracting CD8+ clones were enriched in EMRA, CD4+ mainly in CM and EM.

The CDR3 extends over 16 amino acids. Germline loops: CDR1 SGHRS, CDR2 YFSETQ. The V gene end was trimmed by 0 bases and the J gene end by 7 bases; junction bases not matched to a gene: 12. 5'RACE with constant-segment primers built TCRalpha and TCRbeta cDNA libraries with UMIs. Using its own MiXCR run on the 5' RACE reads, TCRdb lists one record per CDR3 protein. Of a few hundred thousand distinct CDR3 sequences in the sample, approximately 16% are singletons; the top ten hold about a fifth. Of note for this clonotype: Its antigen is unknown.

This sequence joins TRBV5-1 and TRBJ1-2; TRBD1 aligns across 7 bases. The clonotype was recovered from a man aged 18 to 30 who had mild COVID-19 (a few samples of this study predate the infection). Cell type and time point are not known. Input material: PBMCs or a T cell subset sorted from them (not recorded which). This chain's CDR3 is CASSLAGGRQGGGYTF. The CDR3 bases are TGCGCCAGCAGCTTGGCGGGGGGCCGACAGGGAGGTGGCTACACCTTC.